In its sample, the clone carrying this T cell receptor (beta chain) was seen a few times. The use of a sample-barcoded 5' primer and a J-beta primer mix characterized a second PCR of 7 to 11 cycles. Each CDR3 protein is one row after TCRdb ran MiXCR on the 5' RACE reads. The sample lists 1.5 million to 1.8 million distinct CDR3 sequences, less than 45% seen once, with roughly 3.7% in the top ten. These data come from a study of blood T cells in healthy people across ages. Sequencing was done on a sample of blood. The clonotype comes from a woman between 18 and 30 years old in good health.

The CDR3 loop is CAISESVKDYEQYF. DNA of the CDR3: TGTGCCATCAGTGAGTCCGTCAAAGACTACGAGCAGTACTTC. The genes are TRBV10-3 and TRBJ2-7; D is uncertain. The CDR3 runs 14 residues. Germline-derived CDR1 and CDR2 are ENHRY and SYGVKD. V shed 0 bases and J shed 3 bases, with 9 bases lying between them.